This TCR beta chain was captured in a study of T cell responses to AZD1222 COVID-19 vaccine listed by TCRdb under 2021. About the full investigation: Because spike-specific TCR depth and breadth did not differ between the two schedules, AZD1222 recipients who got a second dose at roughly 4 weeks were pooled with those who got a second dose at roughly 12 weeks. A total of 230 to 250 trial participants underwent TCR sequencing, of whom about 210 had received two doses of AZD1222 and approximately 25 had received two doses of the MenACWY control vaccine. Trial participants were enrolled into age subgroups of 18-55, 56-69 and 70-plus years, which contained around 150, 28 and 57 TCR-sequenced participants, respectively.

On the study overall, not on this receptor specifically: Participants were mostly white British, with more females than males. The authors suggested clonal diversity may have been underestimated. The vaccine-associated CD4 TCRs covered the entire spike protein, and the dominant responses fell in regions 160-218 and 743-854. Only six AZD1222 recipients were SARS-CoV-2 seropositive at baseline, limiting conclusions about previously exposed vaccinees. In the small 56-69-year group, the increase in depth fell short of significance, most likely because of low power. Reportedly, almost half of the unique spike-specific TCRs recognized epitopes lying outside the regions that are mutated in the B.1.351 and B.1.1.7 variants. No day 14 peak-response samples were available, so repertoires were characterized only after the peak T cell response. A significant rise in spike-specific TCR breadth and depth was observed after two AZD1222 doses relative to day 0 and relative to MenACWY recipients.

Points on this clone: Which antigen it targets is not known. Base quality data are lacking; no much larger clone is found one base away.

The sample's time point label, in plain terms: baseline before first vaccination. Vaccinee samples came from UK trials COV001 and COV002, including a single-blind randomized controlled phase 2/3 trial of AZD1222 (ChAdOx1 nCoV-19) in healthy adults. For TCRbeta chain sequencing, PBMC samples were collected from trial participants at day 0 and at day 28 after the second dose. The CDR3 regions of human TCRbeta chains were analyzed by immunosequencing. Processing in the source paper ran as follows. TCRs in the repertoires were matched against a reference library of SARS-CoV-2-specific TCRs that had been generated with the MIRA antigen-specificity platform. Breadth was defined as the fraction of unique TCRs that were SARS-CoV-2-associated. Depth was defined as the fraction of total T cells that were SARS-CoV-2-associated. Using the MIRA data, every spike-specific TCR was mapped to the spike region that the TCR reacted to and assigned to either a CD4 or a CD8 class. Log10-transformed breadth and depth values were compared by one-way ANOVA with Sidak's multiple comparisons tests. TCRdb re-hosts the immuneACCESS table, in-frame sequences only. Its copies lack some clones; in the studies checked, an unresolved V gene accounts for under half of them, and the cause for the rest is not known. Clone size and the V and J calls come from that table; the DNA yielded D and trimming. The sample table contains 150,000 to 200,000 clones; only one count was recorded for 94% of them. The top ten clones comprise approximately 0.6% of the sample.

From its cysteine to its phenylalanine, the CDR3 spans 16 amino acids. Left in the record is the CDR3 DNA by itself, 48 bases read in frame from the first base. According to the germline V gene, CDR1 reads SGHRS and CDR2 reads YFSETQ. Trimming removed 0 bases from V and 6 bases from J; the gene matches leave 7 bases unexplained. The source material was peripheral blood, sampled on day 0 of AZD1222 vaccination. The V and J genes are TRBV5-1 and TRBJ2-3, with TRBD1 identical over 10 junction bases. This receptor was obtained from an adult in good health. The bases are TGCGCCAGCAGCTTGGCCAGGACAGGGGGACGGGATACGCAGTATTTT. Its amino acids are CASSLARTGGRDTQYF. Reference TRBV5-1 and TRBJ2-3 genes cover what lies past the CDR3, so the full variable domain is KAGVTQTPRYLIKTRGQQVTLSCSPISGHRSVSWYQQTPGQGLQFLFEYFSETQRNKGNFPGRFSGRQFSNSRSEMNVSTLELGDSALYLCASSLARTGGRDTQYFGPGTRLTVL.